This TCR beta chain came from a study of blood T cells in healthy people across ages. V lost 6 bases to trimming and J lost 2 bases; unmatched junction nucleotides: 14. This CDR3 contains 19 residues. Through a sample-barcoded 5' primer and a J-beta primer mix, a second PCR was run for roughly 6 to 12 cycles. TCRdb ran MiXCR on the 5' RACE reads and lists one entry per CDR3 protein. The sample holds 500,000 to 600,000 distinct CDR3 sequences; 27% are singletons and the top ten take less than 20%. The sample was blood. The receptor comes from a woman between 65 and 79 years old in good health. V usage is TRBV12-3 or TRBV12-4 and J usage is TRBJ1-5; 12 bases fit TRBD1. The CDR3 DNA follows: TGTGCCAGCAGCTATACCCGGGACAGGGGGCTTTATGGCAATCAGCCCCAGCATTTT. As protein: CASSYTRDRGLYGNQPQHF.